A selection of T cell receptor beta chains follows, all from one sample in a study of human T cells and chemical hapten exposure. TCRdb reprocessed the RACE reads via MiXCR and lists one record per CDR3 protein. Among over 95,000 distinct CDR3 sequences listed, around 11% were seen once. The sequenced sample was whole blood, obtained in connection with sensitization to the hapten diphenylcyclopropenone (DPC). Receptors were obtained from a middle-aged woman with alopecia areata. Some clones in this sample may be carry-over from other donors' samples. Both conserved end residues are part of each CDR3. D genes are given only for firm matches. The listing skips clone size in some rows; elsewhere it reads once, few, many or a size class.

NA	TRBD2	TRBV20-1	TRBJ2-1	TGCAGTGCTAGGCGACTAGCGGGAGTCACTTATGAGCAGTTCTTC	CSARRLAGVTYEQFF
NA	NA	TRBV28	TRBJ2-2	TGTGCCAGCAGTTTGGGACCGAGAAACACCGGGGAGCTGTTTTTT	CASSLGPRNTGELFF
NA	NA	TRBV12-3/TRBV12-4	TRBJ2-4	TGTGCCAGCAGTAGACCGGGCCAGCTTAAAAACATTCAGTACTTC	CASSRPGQLKNIQYF
few	NA	TRBV11-2	TRBJ1-3	TGTGCCAGCAGCTTAAATCAGGGATTTTTGGCTGGAAACACCATATATTTT	CASSLNQGFLAGNTIYF
NA	NA	TRBV28	TRBJ1-5	TGTGCCAGCGCCGCTTATAGCAATCAGCCCCAGCATTTT	CASAAYSNQPQHF
few	NA	TRBV9	TRBJ2-6	TGTGCCAGCAGCGTAGACCCCTCGTTCTCTGGGGCCAACGTCCTGACTTTC	CASSVDPSFSGANVLTF
NA	NA	TRBV27	TRBJ2-1	TGTGCCACCACCAGAAAAGGGGCTGGTCCGTTCAATGAGCAGTTCTTC	CATTRKGAGPFNEQFF
NA	TRBD2	TRBV27	TRBJ2-5	TGTGCCAGCAGCTACTCCGGGAGGGCAGAGACCCAGTACTTC	CASSYSGRAETQYF
NA	TRBD2	TRBV20-1	TRBJ2-1	TGCAGTGCTAGAGCCCCGGGAGCGGGAGGGATCAATGAGCAGTTCTTC	CSARAPGAGGINEQFF
NA	NA	TRBV7-2	TRBJ1-5	TGTGCCAGCAGCTTAAGTGCGAATCAGCCCCAGCATTTT	CASSLSANQPQHF
NA	TRBD1	TRBV5-1	TRBJ1-1	TGCGCCAGCAGCTTGGGACAGGGGCTCTACACTGAAGCTTTCTTT	CASSLGQGLYTEAFF
few	TRBD1	TRBV12-3/TRBV12-4	TRBJ1-5	TGTGCCAGCAGCAGGGACAGGGCGGGCAATCAGCCCCAGCATTTT	CASSRDRAGNQPQHF
NA	NA	TRBV7-2	TRBJ2-5	TGTGCCAGCAGCCCCCGGCGTGCCGGCCAAGAGACCCAGTACTTC	CASSPRRAGQETQYF
few	NA	TRBV28	TRBJ1-2	TGTGCCAGCAGTCTCCCGGGACATCCTAACTATGGCTACACCTTC	CASSLPGHPNYGYTF
few	NA	TRBV3-2	TRBJ2-2	TGTGCCAGCACCGATCCTACTAGCGGGAGGGCTAACACCGGGGAGCTGTTTTTT	CASTDPTSGRANTGELFF
few	NA	TRBV15	TRBJ1-1	TGTGCCACCAGCAGAGCGACGACACGGGGGGGCACTGAAGCTTTCTTT	CATSRATTRGGTEAFF
many	TRBD2	TRBV18	TRBJ2-7	TGTGCCAGCTCTCAAGCGGGAGAAAGCGACGAGCAGTACTTC	CASSQAGESDEQYF
few	TRBD1	TRBV7-2	TRBJ1-1	TGTGCCAGCAGCTCTCGGGGACAGGGGGCGAAAGCTTTCTTT	CASSSRGQGAKAFF
few	TRBD2	TRBV3-1	TRBJ2-1	TGTGCCAGCAGGGCTAGCGGGAGGGGCTACAATGAGCAGTTCTTC	CASRASGRGYNEQFF
once	NA	TRBV3-1	TRBJ2-2	TGTGCCAGCAGCCAAGGGCCAGCGGGCGTAACCGGGGAGCTGTTTTTT	CASSQGPAGVTGELFF